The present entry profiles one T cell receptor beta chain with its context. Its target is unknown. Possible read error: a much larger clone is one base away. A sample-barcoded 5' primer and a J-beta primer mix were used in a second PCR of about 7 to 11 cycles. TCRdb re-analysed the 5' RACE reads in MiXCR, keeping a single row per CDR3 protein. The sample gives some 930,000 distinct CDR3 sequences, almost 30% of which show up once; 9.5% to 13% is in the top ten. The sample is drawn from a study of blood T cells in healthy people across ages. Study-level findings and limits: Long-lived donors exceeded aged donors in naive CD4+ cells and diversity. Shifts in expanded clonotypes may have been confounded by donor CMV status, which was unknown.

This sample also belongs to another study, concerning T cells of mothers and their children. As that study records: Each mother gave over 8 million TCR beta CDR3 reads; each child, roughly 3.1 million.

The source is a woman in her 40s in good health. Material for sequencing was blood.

This CDR3 reads CASRPWRTVGSSEQYF. CDR3 bases: TGTGCCAGCAGGCCTTGGAGGACGGTAGGGTCCTCCGAGCAGTACTTC. This chain connects TRBV27 to TRBJ2-5; the D gene is possibly TRBD2 (5 bases). The end of the DNA is better explained by TRBJ2-7, so the J call may be wrong. CDR1 is MNHEY, CDR2 SMNVEV, per germline (reference sequence). The CDR3 spans 16 residues.